Listed below are T cell receptor beta chains from one sample, sequenced in a study of blood T cells in healthy people across ages. TCRdb re-derived calls from the 5' RACE reads in MiXCR, one entry per CDR3 protein. Seen here are about 800,000 distinct CDR3 sequences, 25% observed once, and the top ten hold under 4.5%. These data also featured in a second study, about T cells of mothers and their children.

Sequenced: blood. Source of these receptors: a boy younger than 18 in good health. CDR3s include the opening cysteine and the closing phenylalanine or tryptophan. The D gene is left open where the match is weak.

NA	TRBV7-3	TRBJ2-3	CASSPNLADTQYF
TRBD2	TRBV6-6	TRBJ2-7	CASSPTASGSPYEQYF
TRBD1	TRBV7-2	NA	CASSFISGTGSYEQYF
TRBD1	TRBV24-1	TRBJ1-4	CATSDARGGANEKLFF
TRBD1	TRBV30	TRBJ2-7	CARPGQGMLEQYF
NA	TRBV12-3/TRBV12-4	TRBJ2-1	CASSGHEQFF
TRBD1	TRBV29-1	TRBJ1-2	CSVESQGLQGYTF
NA	TRBV29-1	TRBJ2-7	CSVERQGGGGQYF
NA	TRBV11-1	TRBJ1-1	CASSLVTVGTEAFF
NA	TRBV4-3	NA	CASSQDRVSEQFF
TRBD1	TRBV6-1	TRBJ1-2	CASSDTGSATGAYGYTF
NA	TRBV6-1	NA	CASIEGHEGSEQYF
NA	TRBV4-3	TRBJ2-1	CASSQTGRMSEQFF
TRBD2	TRBV20-1	TRBJ2-1	CSARDPRRREEQFF
TRBD2	TRBV5-1	TRBJ2-1	CASSRSGANAYNEQFF
TRBD1	TRBV6-2/TRBV6-3	TRBJ2-7	CASSGTGGVYGQYF
NA	TRBV6-5	TRBJ1-6	CASSYGGGGEPPLHF
NA	TRBV27	TRBJ2-1	CASSPHGSYNEQFF
TRBD2	TRBV12-3/TRBV12-4	NA	CASRPGLAGIDEQFF
NA	TRBV7-9	TRBJ1-3	CASSPRAQGLEGNTIYF
NA	TRBV7-8	TRBJ2-1	CASSFSDFYNEQFF
TRBD1	TRBV5-6	TRBJ1-6	CASSTDRALPPLHF
TRBD1	TRBV6-5	TRBJ1-6	CASSFGTEYNSPLHF
NA	TRBV30	TRBJ1-1	CAWSVDTGDTEAFF
TRBD1	TRBV20-1	TRBJ1-5	CSGQNNRGYFNQPQHF
TRBD2	TRBV7-2	TRBJ2-1	CASSLALAGGRNEQFF
TRBD2	TRBV7-2	TRBJ2-1	CASSLGTGWIAGASNEQFF
NA	TRBV19	TRBJ2-3	CASSIARTGTDTQYF
NA	TRBV4-1	TRBJ1-5	CASSQIGLSSQPQHF
NA	TRBV19	TRBJ2-1	CASSTNTEAWGQFF
NA	TRBV29-1	TRBJ2-7	CSVEKQGYEQYF
NA	TRBV29-1	TRBJ2-7	CSGQVSSYEQYF
NA	TRBV29-1	NA	CSVLDRTYNEQFF
NA	TRBV7-2	TRBJ2-2	CASTPRGADTGELFF
NA	TRBV29-1	TRBJ2-5	CSVKSSSYRRETQYF
NA	TRBV6-2/TRBV6-3	TRBJ2-7	CASSQFFYEQYF
NA	TRBV6-1	TRBJ2-6	CASREGSGANVLTF
TRBD2	TRBV9	TRBJ2-1	CASSSGLAASSYNEQFF
NA	TRBV28	TRBJ1-2	CASSFRGARGYTF
NA	TRBV12-3/TRBV12-4	TRBJ1-6	CASSLELGSNNSPLHF
NA	TRBV5-5	TRBJ1-1	CASSLVWDTEAFF
NA	TRBV29-1	TRBJ2-3	CSVDQTGYGTDTQYF